A selection of T cell receptor beta chains follows, all from one sample in a study of radiotherapy plus CTLA-4 blockade in lung cancer. Here immunoSEQ multiplex PCR was the method, and the copy in TCRdb shows in-frame clones only, minus some. The table records tens of thousands of clones, 65% to 75% of them present only once. This specimen was peripheral blood, taken from a patient treated with radiotherapy plus ipilimumab. These receptors were taken from a human donor with non-small cell lung cancer who had stable disease on radiotherapy plus ipilimumab. Each CDR3 is given with its conserved first and last residue. D genes are given only for firm matches. The listing skips clone size in some rows; elsewhere it reads once, few, many or a size class.

v_gene,abundance,d_gene,j_gene,CDR3nt,CDR3aa
TRBV2,.,TRBD1,TRBJ1-1,TGTGCCAGCAGCCTGAAACGGGACAGGGAAACTTTCTTT,CASSLKRDRETFF
TRBV18,.,.,TRBJ2-1,TGTGCCAGCTACCGTTTTGGGAGCTCCTACAATGAGCAGTTCTTC,CASYRFGSSYNEQFF
TRBV11-3,few,.,TRBJ2-1,TGTGCCAGCAGCCGAGGTGGGGGGAATGAGCAGTTCTTC,CASSRGGGNEQFF
TRBV4-1,.,TRBD1,TRBJ1-5,TGCGCCAGCAGCCAAGTTCTGGGACAGGGTGTTCAGCCCCAGCATTTT,CASSQVLGQGVQPQHF
TRBV5-1,few,.,TRBJ2-1,TGCGCCAGCAGCCCACTCCATATCTACAATGAGCAGTTCTTC,CASSPLHIYNEQFF
TRBV7-9,once,.,TRBJ2-7,TGTGCCAGCAGCGTGGACGGGGGCTCCTACGAGCAGTACTTC,CASSVDGGSYEQYF
TRBV29-1,.,.,TRBJ2-1,TGCAGCGTGGCATCCTACAATGAGCAGTTCTTC,CSVASYNEQFF
TRBV5-4,.,TRBD1,TRBJ1-2,TGTGCCAGCAGCTACTGGACAGGCTATGGCTACACCTTC,CASSYWTGYGYTF
TRBV6-6,few,TRBD1,TRBJ2-7,TGTGCCAGCAGTTACTCGCGAGGGACAGGCTACGAGCAGTACTTC,CASSYSRGTGYEQYF
TRBV7-2,.,.,TRBJ2-1,TGTGCCAGCAGCTTAATACTTTACAATGAGCAGTTCTTC,CASSLILYNEQFF
TRBV5-4,.,TRBD1,TRBJ2-2,TGTGCCAGCAGGAGGGTGGGACAGGGAACGAACACCGGGGAGCTGTTTTTT,CASRRVGQGTNTGELFF
TRBV5-1,few,.,TRBJ1-1,TGCGCCAGCAGCTTGCAGACAGGGAACACTGAAGCTTTCTTT,CASSLQTGNTEAFF
TRBV5-6,many,TRBD1,TRBJ1-2,TGTGCCAGCAGCTTGGACCGACAGGGCGACGACTATGGCTACACCTTC,CASSLDRQGDDYGYTF
TRBV5-1,.,TRBD1,TRBJ2-5,TGCGCCAGCAGCACGTGGACAGGGGGAGGTCAGTACTTC,CASSTWTGGGQYF
TRBV18,.,TRBD1,TRBJ2-7,TGTGCCAGCTCACCAACGGGACAGGGGAACGAGCAGTACTTC,CASSPTGQGNEQYF
TRBV2,.,.,TRBJ2-1,TGTGCCAGCAGTAGACAGGCGAGCTCCTACAATGAGCAGTTCTTC,CASSRQASSYNEQFF
TRBV9,.,TRBD2,TRBJ2-1,TGTGCCAGCACTAGCGGGATCAATGAGCAGTTCTTC,CASTSGINEQFF
TRBV30,.,.,TRBJ2-3,TGTGCCTGGGCATTCTCTAGTCGCCACACAGATACGCAGTATTTT,CAWAFSSRHTDTQYF
TRBV2,few,.,TRBJ1-1,TGTGCCAGCAGGGCTACCGGGACACCTATGAACACTGAAGCTTTCTTT,CASRATGTPMNTEAFF
TRBV19,few,TRBD1,TRBJ1-2,TGTGCCAGTAGTATATCGACTTTTGGGGGGACAGATGGCTACACCTTC,CASSISTFGGTDGYTF
TRBV7-6,.,TRBD1,TRBJ1-2,TGTGCCAGCAGCGCGGACAGGGGCGCCTATGGCTACACCTTC,CASSADRGAYGYTF
TRBV18,.,TRBD2,TRBJ2-1,TGTGCCAGCTCACCACGGACTAGATCCAGTTTTGGCAATGAGCAGTTCTTC,CASSPRTRSSFGNEQFF
TRBV19,.,TRBD1,TRBJ2-7,TGTGCCAGTAGTTGGGACAGGGGCTACGAGCAGTACTTC,CASSWDRGYEQYF
TRBV2,few,TRBD1,TRBJ2-3,TGTGCCAGCAGGGGACAGATCACAGATACGCAGTATTTT,CASRGQITDTQYF
TRBV29-1,once,TRBD1,TRBJ1-4,TGCAGCGTTTCTTGGACAGGCTGGGGGGAAAAACTGTTTTTT,CSVSWTGWGEKLFF
TRBV5-1,.,.,TRBJ2-5,TGCGCCAGCAGCTTGGTTGGCGGGGGCAAAGAGACCCAGTACTTC,CASSLVGGGKETQYF
TRBV5-1,.,.,TRBJ2-3,TGCGCCAGCAGCTTAGGACGGCCAGGGACAGATACGCAGTATTTT,CASSLGRPGTDTQYF
TRBV5-1,few,TRBD1,TRBJ2-7,TGCGCCAGCAGCCACAGGACAGGGCGGGAGCAGTACTTC,CASSHRTGREQYF
TRBV5-1,.,.,TRBJ2-5,TGCGCCAGCAGTTCCACAGGGCAGAGGACCCAGTACTTC,CASSSTGQRTQYF
TRBV7-2,.,TRBD1,TRBJ2-7,TGTGCCAGCAGCCTAAACAGGGGATACGAGCAGTACTTC,CASSLNRGYEQYF
TRBV5-1,.,.,TRBJ1-2,TGCGCCAGCAGTAGAGAAGAGCTAGGCTATGGCTACACCTTC,CASSREELGYGYTF
TRBV7-2,.,TRBD2,TRBJ2-7,TGTGCCAGCAGCTTAAAGCTGGCTGGGGTAGCGGGGCCCTACGAGCAGTACTTC,CASSLKLAGVAGPYEQYF
TRBV21-1,.,.,TRBJ2-3,TGTGCCAGCAGCAAAGGGCAGGGAAATACCACAGATACGCAGTATTTT,CASSKGQGNTTDTQYF
TRBV10-3,.,.,TRBJ1-5,TGTGCCATCAGATCAGGGGAAATGGTCGGACAGCCCCAGCATTTT,CAIRSGEMVGQPQHF
TRBV25-1,few,.,TRBJ2-3,TGTGCCAGCAGTGAAACCGGGACACTAGGGGATACGCAGTATTTT,CASSETGTLGDTQYF
TRBV5-8,.,.,TRBJ2-7,TGTGCCAGCAGCTTGCGGGGAACCTACGAGCAGTACTTC,CASSLRGTYEQYF
TRBV7-9,.,.,TRBJ1-3,TGTGCCAGCGCCCGGGGGTCTGAAGACACCATATATTTT,CASARGSEDTIYF
TRBV10-3,.,.,TRBJ2-1,TGTGCCATCAGTGAGGGACTACCCCTAGGGGAGTTCTTC,CAISEGLPLGEFF
TRBV19,.,TRBD2,TRBJ2-6,TGTGCCAGTAGGGATCCGCTGGGGGGGACTACCGCTGGGGCCAACGTCCTGACTTTC,CASRDPLGGTTAGANVLTF
TRBV6-6,.,.,TRBJ2-5,TGTGCCAGCAGTTACAAGGGCGGGCGAGAGACCCAGTACTTC,CASSYKGGRETQYF
TRBV9,.,TRBD2,TRBJ2-5,TGTGCCAGCAGCCCTAGCGGGGGGCGGGAGACCCAGTACTTC,CASSPSGGRETQYF
TRBV9,.,.,TRBJ1-6,TGTGCCAGCAGCGTAGATCCGACAAGGTCACCCCTCCACTTT,CASSVDPTRSPLHF